The source of this T cell receptor beta chain is a study of beta chain features in type 1 diabetes. General study points: Researchers reported that naive, central memory and Treg TCRB repertoires appeared more similar in patients than in healthy donors.

This CDR3 has 12 amino acids. Trimming took 5 bases from V and 2 from J, leaving 4 bases between them. Germline values: CDR1 SEHNR, CDR2 FQNEAQ (reference sequence). In the case of this clone: The antigen is unknown.

Reverse transcription of all isolated RNA meant that expressed TCRB transcripts were sequenced. Sequenced by immunoSEQ multiplex PCR; TCRdb stores in-frame clones only, minus some. The data contain under 950,000 clones, 15% to 20% of them singletons. Sequencing was performed on naive CD4+ T cells from blood. The sequence was collected from a woman aged 18-29 years in good health. This chain joins TRBV7-9 and TRBJ2-1, with D unresolved. CDR3 sequence: CASSPTYNEQFF. CDR3 coding DNA: TGTGCCAGCAGCCCCACCTACAATGAGCAGTTCTTC. Supplemented by reference TRBV7-9 and TRBJ2-1, the full variable domain reads DTGVSQNPRHKITKRGQNVTFRCDPISEHNRLYWYRQTLGQGPEFLTYFQNEAQLEKSRLLSDRFSAERPKGSFSTLEIQRTEQGDSAMYLCASSPTYNEQFFGPGTRLTVL.